This note documents a single T cell receptor (beta chain) sequence. The sample is drawn from a study of shared clonotypes between healthy human individuals. The overall study: A few men and a couple of women, aged 18 to 49, were donors.

Adults of Caucasian background living in Nashville, Tennessee made up all donors. TCRdb's table, derived via immunoSEQ multiplex PCR, lists solely in-frame clones and lacks some. Of some 630,000 clones listed, 72% are singletons. The CDR3 sequence is 15 residues long. Germline V gene lookup returns CDR1 SGHAT and CDR2 FQNNGV. Trimming removed 5 bases from V and 3 bases from J, with 17 bases in between. This TCR derives from a woman aged 25 to 39 in good health. The sequenced material came from memory CD4+ T cells sorted from blood. The sample's subset: CD45RA-negative fraction. The chain uses TRBV11-2 and TRBJ2-7; D is ambiguous. The CDR3 protein is CASSPLGSIVYEQYF. The CDR3 DNA reads TGTGCCAGCAGCCCCCTGGGCAGCATCGTCTACGAGCAGTACTTC.